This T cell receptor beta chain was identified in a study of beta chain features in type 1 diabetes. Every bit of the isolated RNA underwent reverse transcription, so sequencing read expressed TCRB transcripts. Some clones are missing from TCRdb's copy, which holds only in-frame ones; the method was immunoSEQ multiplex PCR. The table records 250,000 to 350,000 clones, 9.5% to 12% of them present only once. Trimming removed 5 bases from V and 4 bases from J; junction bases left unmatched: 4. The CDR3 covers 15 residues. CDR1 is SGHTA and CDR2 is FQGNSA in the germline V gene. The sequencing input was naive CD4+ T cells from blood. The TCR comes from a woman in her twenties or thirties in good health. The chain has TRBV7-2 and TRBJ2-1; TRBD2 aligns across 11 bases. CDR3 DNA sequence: TGTGCCAGCAGCGCGACTAGCGGGGCTTACAATGAGCAGTTCTTC. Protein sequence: CASSATSGAYNEQFF.